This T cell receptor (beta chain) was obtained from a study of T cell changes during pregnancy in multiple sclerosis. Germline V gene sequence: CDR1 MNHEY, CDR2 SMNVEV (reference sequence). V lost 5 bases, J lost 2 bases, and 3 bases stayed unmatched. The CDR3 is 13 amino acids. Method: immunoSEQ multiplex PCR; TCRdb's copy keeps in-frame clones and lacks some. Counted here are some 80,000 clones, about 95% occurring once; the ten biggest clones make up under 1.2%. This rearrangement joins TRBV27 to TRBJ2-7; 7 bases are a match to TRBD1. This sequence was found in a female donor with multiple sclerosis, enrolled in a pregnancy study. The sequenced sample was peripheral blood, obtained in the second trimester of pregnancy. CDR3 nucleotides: TGTGCCAGCAGTCCCGGGACAGCCTACGAGCAGTACTTC. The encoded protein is CASSPGTAYEQYF.